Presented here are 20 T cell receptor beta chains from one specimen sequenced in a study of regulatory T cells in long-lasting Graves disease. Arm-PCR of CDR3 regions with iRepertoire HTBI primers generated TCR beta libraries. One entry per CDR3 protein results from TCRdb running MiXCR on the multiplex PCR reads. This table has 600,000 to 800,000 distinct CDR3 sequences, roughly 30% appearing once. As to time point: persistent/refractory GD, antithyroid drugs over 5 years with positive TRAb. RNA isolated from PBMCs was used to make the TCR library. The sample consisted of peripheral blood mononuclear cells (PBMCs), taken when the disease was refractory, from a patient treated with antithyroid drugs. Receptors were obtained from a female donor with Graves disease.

The CDR3 coding sequence is TGTGCCAGCAGCTTAGGGGTTTCAACTAATGAAAAACTGTTTTTT. Translated: CASSLGVSTNEKLFF. This chain links TRBV7-3 with TRBJ1-4; D gene ambiguous. Deletions cut 2 bases from V and 0 bases from J, with 7 bases between. Germline V gene lookup returns CDR1 SGHTA and CDR2 FQGTGA. The CDR3 sequence is 15 residues long.

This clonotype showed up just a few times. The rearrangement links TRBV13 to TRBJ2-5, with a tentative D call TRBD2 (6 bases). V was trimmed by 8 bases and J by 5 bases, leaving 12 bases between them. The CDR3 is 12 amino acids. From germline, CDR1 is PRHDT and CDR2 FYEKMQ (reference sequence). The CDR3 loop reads CASAEEGETQYF. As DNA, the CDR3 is TGTGCCAGCGCAGAGGAGGGGGAGACCCAGTACTTC.

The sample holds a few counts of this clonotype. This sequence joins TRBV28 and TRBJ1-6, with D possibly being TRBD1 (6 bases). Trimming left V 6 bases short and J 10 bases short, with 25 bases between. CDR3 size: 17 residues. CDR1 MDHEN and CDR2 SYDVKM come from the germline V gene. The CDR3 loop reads CASSSHYGGALKSPLHF. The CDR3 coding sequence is TGTGCCAGCAGCAGCCACTACGGGGGCGCCTTAAAATCACCCCTCCACTTT.

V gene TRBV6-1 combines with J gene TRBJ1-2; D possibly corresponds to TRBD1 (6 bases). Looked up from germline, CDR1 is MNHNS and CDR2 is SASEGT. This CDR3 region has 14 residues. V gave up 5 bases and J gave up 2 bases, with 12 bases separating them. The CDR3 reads CASSTGGTNYGYTF. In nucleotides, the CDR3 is TGTGCCAGCAGTACGGGTGGGACAAACTATGGCTACACCTTC.

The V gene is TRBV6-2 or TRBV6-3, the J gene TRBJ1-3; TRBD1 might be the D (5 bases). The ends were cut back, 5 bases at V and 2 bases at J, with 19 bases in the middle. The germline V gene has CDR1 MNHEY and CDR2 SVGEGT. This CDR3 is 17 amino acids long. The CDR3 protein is CASSHGLSGTAGNTIYF. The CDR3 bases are TGTGCCAGCAGTCATGGTCTCTCCGGGACCGCTGGAAACACCATATATTTT.

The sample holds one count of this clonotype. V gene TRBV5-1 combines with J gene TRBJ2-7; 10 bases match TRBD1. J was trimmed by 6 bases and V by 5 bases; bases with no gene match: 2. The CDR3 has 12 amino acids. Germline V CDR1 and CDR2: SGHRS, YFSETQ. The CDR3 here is CASRTGGGEQYF. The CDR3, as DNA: TGCGCCAGCAGGACAGGGGGCGGCGAGCAGTACTTC.

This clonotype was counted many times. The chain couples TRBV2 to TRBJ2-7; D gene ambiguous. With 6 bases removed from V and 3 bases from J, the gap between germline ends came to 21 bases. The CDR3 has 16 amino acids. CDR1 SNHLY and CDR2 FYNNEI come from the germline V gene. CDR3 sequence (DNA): TGTGCCAGCAGGGGGTCCGGCAGCCTCCATATCTACGAGCAGTACTTC. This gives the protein CASRGSGSLHIYEQYF.

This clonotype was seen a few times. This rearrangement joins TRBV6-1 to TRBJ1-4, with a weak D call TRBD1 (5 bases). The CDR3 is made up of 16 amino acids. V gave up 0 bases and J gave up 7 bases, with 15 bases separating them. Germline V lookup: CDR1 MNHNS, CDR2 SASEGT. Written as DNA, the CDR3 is TGTGCCAGCAGTGAAGCGCTTCGCCCCGGGGGTGAAAAACTGTTTTTT. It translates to CASSEALRPGGEKLFF.

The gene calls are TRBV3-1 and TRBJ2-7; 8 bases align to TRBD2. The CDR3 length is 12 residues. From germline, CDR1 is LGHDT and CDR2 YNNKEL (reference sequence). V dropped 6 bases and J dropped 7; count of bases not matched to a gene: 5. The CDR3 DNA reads TGTGCCAGCAGTCGGACTAGCTGGGAGCAGTACTTC. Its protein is CASSRTSWEQYF.

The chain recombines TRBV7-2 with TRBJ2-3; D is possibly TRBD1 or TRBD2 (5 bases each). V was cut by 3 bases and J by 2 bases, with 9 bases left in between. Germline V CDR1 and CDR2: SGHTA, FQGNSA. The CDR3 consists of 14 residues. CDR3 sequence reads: CASSFRDLTDTQYF. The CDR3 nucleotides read TGTGCCAGCAGCTTCCGGGACCTCACAGATACGCAGTATTTT.

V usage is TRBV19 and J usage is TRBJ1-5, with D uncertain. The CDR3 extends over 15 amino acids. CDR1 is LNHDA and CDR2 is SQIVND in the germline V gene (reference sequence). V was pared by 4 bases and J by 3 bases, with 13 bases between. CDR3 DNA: TGTGCCAGTAGTAAAGTCACAAGTCCCAATCAGCCCCAGCATTTT. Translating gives CASSKVTSPNQPQHF.

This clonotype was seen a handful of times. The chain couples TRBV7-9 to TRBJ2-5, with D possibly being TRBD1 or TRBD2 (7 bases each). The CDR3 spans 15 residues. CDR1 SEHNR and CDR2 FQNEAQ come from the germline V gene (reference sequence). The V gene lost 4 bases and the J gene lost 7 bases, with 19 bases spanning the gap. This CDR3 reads CASSSQTGPSGTQYF. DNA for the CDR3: TGTGCCAGCAGCTCACAGACAGGGCCTAGCGGGACCCAGTACTTC.

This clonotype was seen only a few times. CDR3 amino acids: CASGFLGGRDSPLHF. The DNA of the CDR3 is TGTGCCAGCGGGTTCTTGGGAGGTCGCGATTCACCCCTCCACTTT. This chain joins TRBV3-1 and TRBJ1-6, with unresolved D. The CDR3 contains 15 residues. With 8 bases removed from V and 8 bases from J, the gap between germline ends came to 19 bases. Germline-derived CDR1 and CDR2 are LGHDT and YNNKEL (reference sequence).

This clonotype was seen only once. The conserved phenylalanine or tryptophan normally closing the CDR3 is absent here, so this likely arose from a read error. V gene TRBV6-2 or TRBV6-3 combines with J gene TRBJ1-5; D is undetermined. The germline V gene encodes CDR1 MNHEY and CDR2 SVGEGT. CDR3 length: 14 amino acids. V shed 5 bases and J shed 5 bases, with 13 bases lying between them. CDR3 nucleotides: TGTGCCAGCAGTGTTCAGCCCGGGGATCAGCCCCAGCATTCT. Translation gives CASSVQPGDQPQHS.

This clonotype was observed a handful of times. The CDR3 DNA reads as TGCGCCAGCAGCTCCCGCGGGACTCCCGCCTATGAGCAGTTCTTC. This translates into CASSSRGTPAYEQFF. This chain uses TRBV5-1 with TRBJ2-7; TRBD2 is a possible D gene (6 bases). The DNA matches TRBJ2-1 better at its end, which makes the J call doubtful. Germline V gene sequence: CDR1 SGHRS, CDR2 YFSETQ. The CDR3 is made up of 15 amino acids.

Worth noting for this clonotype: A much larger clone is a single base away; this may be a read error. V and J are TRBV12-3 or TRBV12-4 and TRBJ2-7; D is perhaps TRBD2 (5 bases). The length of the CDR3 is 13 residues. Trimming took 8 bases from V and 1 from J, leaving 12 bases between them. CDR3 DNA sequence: TGTGCCAGCGGAGAGGGCGGTTCCTACGAGCAGTACTTC. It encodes CASGEGGSYEQYF.

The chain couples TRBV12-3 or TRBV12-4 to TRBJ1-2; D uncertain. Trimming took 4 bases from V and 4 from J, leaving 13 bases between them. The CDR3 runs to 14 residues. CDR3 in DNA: TGTGCCAGCAGTTCAGACCGGGTCCTCTATGGCTACACCTTC. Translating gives CASSSDRVLYGYTF.

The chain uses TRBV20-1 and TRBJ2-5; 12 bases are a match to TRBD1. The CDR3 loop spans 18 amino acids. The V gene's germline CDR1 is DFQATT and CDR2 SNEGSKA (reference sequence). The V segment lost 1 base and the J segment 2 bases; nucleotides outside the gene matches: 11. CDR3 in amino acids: CSARVAGQGANKQETQYF. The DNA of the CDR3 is TGCAGTGCTAGAGTCGCGGGACAGGGGGCCAATAAACAAGAGACCCAGTACTTC.

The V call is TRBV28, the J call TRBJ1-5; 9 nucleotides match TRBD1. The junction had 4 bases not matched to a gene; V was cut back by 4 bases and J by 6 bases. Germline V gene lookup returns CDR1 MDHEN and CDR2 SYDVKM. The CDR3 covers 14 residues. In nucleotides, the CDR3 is TGTGCCAGCAGTTCTGACAGGGGGAGTCAGCCCCAGCATTTT. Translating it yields CASSSDRGSQPQHF.

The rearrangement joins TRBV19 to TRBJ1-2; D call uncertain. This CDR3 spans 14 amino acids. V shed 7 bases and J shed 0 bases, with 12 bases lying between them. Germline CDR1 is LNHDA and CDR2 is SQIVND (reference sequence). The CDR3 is CASKETAANYGYTF. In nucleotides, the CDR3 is TGTGCCAGTAAGGAAACAGCAGCTAACTATGGCTACACCTTC.